This T cell receptor (beta chain) appears in the sequencing data of a study of CD4 T cells in relation to SARS-CoV-2 and coronaviruses. Study details: Crossreactive spike epitopes shared across donors were mapped to their HLA restriction.

Using immunoSEQ multiplex PCR, the repertoire was profiled, and TCRdb retains in-frame clones only, with some absent. The profile covers some 15,000 clones, with about 84% appearing a single time and 15% to 19% taken by the ten largest. In its sample, this clone was seen a few times. Its antigen is still unknown. Trimming removed 5 bases from V and 5 bases from J; junction bases left unmatched: 6. The germline gives CDR1 ENHRY, CDR2 SYGVKD. CDR3 length: 14 amino acids. Unexposed donor CD4+ T cells date from about 2011-2018, before the COVID-19 pandemic. CD4+ T cells were isolated from the cells after less than 13 days of culture. Unexposed-donor CD4+ T cells were probed with SARS-CoV-2 S/N and four cold-coronavirus spikes, cells permitting.

What was sequenced was CD4+ T cells from PBMCs, cultured in vitro. This receptor was identified in a human donor in good health. V is TRBV10-3 and J is TRBJ1-1, with 9 positions matching TRBD1. CDR3 protein: CAISRTGEWTEAFF. In DNA, the CDR3 is TGTGCCATCAGTAGGACAGGGGAGTGGACTGAAGCTTTCTTT.